A single sample gave rise to the 22 T cell receptor beta chains below, sequenced in a study of CD8 T cells in ankylosing spondylitis. Whole-study findings and limits: Several highly homologous variants formed a TCR beta motif that appeared characteristic of ankylosing spondylitis blood.

These receptors are not linked to any known antigen. TCRdb fed the 5' RACE reads into MiXCR, producing one record per CDR3 protein. The repertoire holds about 800,000 distinct CDR3 sequences, with about 12% as singletons. Source material: blood, either unsorted or a sorted T cell fraction (not recorded which). All receptors derive from a male donor with ankylosing spondylitis.

This clonotype was counted only a few times. The chain recombines TRBV7-2 with TRBJ1-4, with a weak D call TRBD1 (6 bases). Trimming cost V 2 bases and J 0 bases, with 7 bases left between them. The germline V gene encodes CDR1 SGHTA and CDR2 FQGNSA. The CDR3 is made up of 15 amino acids. CDR3 DNA: TGTGCCAGCAGCTTATGGACAGCAACTAATGAAAAACTGTTTTTT. Translation gives CASSLWTATNEKLFF.

The chain combines TRBV7-2 with TRBJ2-3; 7 bases are a match to TRBD2. Germline V gene data show CDR1 as SGHTA and CDR2 as FQGNSA. The CDR3 has 17 amino acids. J lost 4 bases, V lost 5 bases, and 15 bases had no gene match. The CDR3: CASSQRFGGGYADTQYF. The CDR3 DNA reads TGTGCCAGCAGCCAAAGGTTTGGGGGGGGTTACGCAGATACGCAGTATTTT.

V usage is TRBV20-1 and J usage is TRBJ1-1, with 12 bases fitting TRBD1. The CDR3 consists of 15 residues. J was trimmed by 3 bases and V by 5 bases; bases with no gene match: 7. Germline CDR1 and CDR2: DFQATT and SNEGSKA (reference sequence). The CDR3 DNA reads as TGCAGTGCTTCGTCCGGGACAGGGGGCTACACTGAAGCTTTCTTT. This translates into CSASSGTGGYTEAFF.

This clonotype was found many times. The chain carries TRBV5-1 and TRBJ1-2, with a weak D call TRBD1 (6 bases). Trimming took off 0 bases at V and 6 bases at J, with 9 bases between the two ends. Per the germline V gene, CDR1 is SGHRS and CDR2 is YFSETQ. CDR3 length: 13 residues. The CDR3 here is CASSLGTVNGYTF. As DNA, the CDR3 is TGCGCCAGCAGCTTGGGGACAGTGAATGGCTACACCTTC.

V usage is TRBV14 and J usage is TRBJ2-7, with 7 bases aligning to TRBD2. CDR1 and CDR2 (germline): SGHDN, FVKESK. Trimming cost V 1 base and J 3 bases; bases outside gene matches: 6. The CDR3 runs to 15 residues. The DNA for the CDR3 is TGTGCCAGCAGCCAAGTTTCCGGGACTATCTACGAGCAGTACTTC. Protein sequence: CASSQVSGTIYEQYF.

This clonotype was recorded at least ten times. The genes are TRBV20-1 and TRBJ2-3, with D maybe TRBD2 (6 bases). This CDR3 contains 16 residues. Germline CDR1 is DFQATT and CDR2 is SNEGSKA (reference sequence). Trimming left V 2 bases short and J 4 bases short, with 19 bases between. The CDR3 DNA reads as TGCAGTGCTAGAAAGAGGGTCGGGAGAGAACCAGATACGCAGTATTTT. Its protein is CSARKRVGREPDTQYF.

At least ten counts were recorded for this clonotype. CDR3: CASSLSSNTEAFF. The CDR3 DNA reads as TGCGCCAGCAGCTTGAGCTCGAACACTGAAGCTTTCTTT. This rearrangement joins TRBV5-1 to TRBJ1-1; no clear D. The CDR3 extends over 13 amino acids. The V end lost 1 base, the J end lost 1 base, and 5 bases lay between the germline ends. The germline V gene encodes CDR1 SGHRS and CDR2 YFSETQ.

A few counts support this clonotype. This sequence joins TRBV4-2 and TRBJ2-7, with 7 bases matching TRBD1. The CDR3 consists of 16 residues. V lost 3 bases and J lost 7; bases outside the gene matches: 15. In germline, CDR1 is LGHNA, CDR2 YNFKEQ. DNA of the CDR3: TGTGCCAGCAGCCATCAGGTTGGGGACAGTAATATAGAGCAGTACTTC. This gives the protein CASSHQVGDSNIEQYF.

The V gene is TRBV20-1, the J gene TRBJ2-5; TRBD2 matches 9 bases. The ends lost 6 bases at V and 7 bases at J; junction bases unmatched: 9. This CDR3 has 13 residues. The germline V gene has CDR1 DFQATT and CDR2 SNEGSKA (reference sequence). CDR3 nucleotide sequence: TGCAGTGCCGAACCTCCTAGCGGGGTGACCCAGTACTTC. Amino acid sequence: CSAEPPSGVTQYF.

The gene calls are TRBV12-3 or TRBV12-4 and TRBJ2-7; 8 nucleotides match TRBD1. Trimming cost V 4 bases and J 3 bases; bases outside gene matches: 5. CDR3 size: 14 residues. CDR3 region: CASSSWDRLYEQYF. In DNA form, the CDR3 reads TGTGCCAGCAGTTCCTGGGACAGGCTCTACGAGCAGTACTTC.

In its sample, this clonotype was seen many times. V usage is TRBV7-3 and J usage is TRBJ2-3; D tentatively reads TRBD1 or TRBD2 (5 bases each). Germline values: CDR1 SGHTA, CDR2 FQGTGA. The CDR3 runs 16 residues. Deletions cut 6 bases from V and 5 bases from J, with 21 bases between. Here the CDR3 reads CASSSVGPARGDTQYF. DNA of the CDR3: TGTGCCAGCAGTAGTGTGGGACCAGCGAGGGGAGATACGCAGTATTTT.

The rearrangement joins TRBV5-1 to TRBJ2-7, with no clear D. The CDR3 spans 15 residues. The germline V gene has CDR1 SGHRS and CDR2 YFSETQ. V was shortened by 0 bases and J by 1 base, with 11 bases between the two germline ends. The CDR3 coding sequence is TGCGCCAGCAGCTTGGGAGATACCCTGTCCTACGAGCAGTACTTC. Protein sequence: CASSLGDTLSYEQYF.

V usage is TRBV27 and J usage is TRBJ2-2, with D uncertain. The CDR3 runs 13 residues. With 2 bases removed from V and 5 bases from J, the gap between germline ends came to 6 bases. Germline V gene data show CDR1 as MNHEY and CDR2 as SMNVEV (reference sequence). The CDR3 protein is CASSLMVTGELFF. The CDR3 bases are TGTGCCAGCAGTTTAATGGTAACCGGGGAGCTGTTTTTT.

The rearrangement links TRBV20-1 to TRBJ1-2, with D maybe TRBD1 (6 bases). V was pared by 3 bases and J by 8 bases, with 22 bases between. Germline V gene sequence: CDR1 DFQATT, CDR2 SNEGSKA (reference sequence). This CDR3 is built from 15 residues. CDR3 nucleotides: TGCAGTGCTAGGAAGGGGGGGGACCAGGGTTTCGGCTACACCTTC. Protein product: CSARKGGDQGFGYTF.

This clonotype was recorded once. The chain recombines TRBV20-1 with TRBJ2-2; the D call may be TRBD1 or TRBD2 (6 bases each). Germline-derived CDR1 and CDR2 are DFQATT and SNEGSKA (reference sequence). Trimming shortened V by 3 bases and J by 2 bases, and 10 bases separated the two germline ends. The CDR3 totals 14 residues. CDR3 sequence: CSASRGLNTGELFF. CDR3 DNA sequence: TGCAGTGCTAGTCGGGGGCTCAACACCGGGGAGCTGTTTTTT.

V and J are TRBV28 and TRBJ2-5; maybe TRBD1 (6 bases). The germline V gene encodes CDR1 MDHEN and CDR2 SYDVKM. The V end lost 5 bases, the J end lost 5 bases, and 12 bases lay between the germline ends. The CDR3 totals 13 residues. CDR3 in DNA: TGTGCCAGCAGTATAACAGGGATCGAGACCCAGTACTTC. As protein: CASSITGIETQYF.

This rearrangement joins TRBV3-1 to TRBJ2-6, with 7 bases fitting TRBD1. In germline, CDR1 is LGHDT, CDR2 YNNKEL (reference sequence). Trimming at V came to 7 bases and at J to 0 bases, leaving 6 bases not matched to a gene. The CDR3 has 16 residues. The CDR3 here is CASMPGQRSGANVLTF. The CDR3 DNA reads TGTGCCAGCATGCCGGGACAGCGCTCTGGGGCCAACGTCCTGACTTTC.

This clonotype showed up many times. The CDR3 sequence is CASSLDRLSNYEQYF. The CDR3 DNA reads TGCGCCAGCAGCTTGGACAGATTATCGAACTACGAGCAGTACTTC. The genes are TRBV5-1 and TRBJ2-7; no clear D gene. Germline assignment: CDR1 SGHRS and CDR2 YFSETQ. The CDR3 extends over 15 amino acids. The V end lost 0 bases, the J end lost 3 bases, and 13 bases lay between the germline ends.

CDR3 in amino acids: CASSQARASGRRRTDTQYF. CDR3 in DNA: TGCGCCAGCAGCCAAGCTCGGGCTAGCGGGAGACGGCGCACAGATACGCAGTATTTT. V is TRBV4-3 and J is TRBJ2-3; 10 bases align to TRBD2. Germline lookup yields CDR1 LGHNA and CDR2 YSLEER. Trimming removed 1 base from V and 1 base from J; junction bases left unmatched: 11. The CDR3 sequence is 19 residues long.

This sequence joins TRBV18 and TRBJ1-5; D remains ambiguous. Germline CDR1 and CDR2: KGHSH and LQKENI. Trimming removed 3 bases from V and 7 bases from J, with 10 bases in between. There are 13 residues in the CDR3. Here the CDR3 DNA reads TGTGCCAGCTCACCGTCGATAATGCAGCCCCAGCATTTT. It is translated as CASSPSIMQPQHF.

The table lists this clonotype with many counts. DNA of the CDR3: TGTGCCAGCAGTTACTTGGCAGGGGACAACGAGCAGTACTTC. Protein sequence: CASSYLAGDNEQYF. The chain joins TRBV6-5 to TRBJ2-7; perhaps TRBD1 as D (6 bases). Trimming took off 1 base at V and 5 bases at J, with 12 bases between the two ends. The germline gives CDR1 MNHEY, CDR2 SVGAGI. The length of the CDR3 is 14 residues.

This clonotype has more than one count but fewer than ten. The chain employs TRBV5-1 and TRBJ2-5; 12 nucleotides line up with TRBD2. The CDR3 length is 16 residues. CDR1 and CDR2 from the germline V gene are SGHRS and YFSETQ. V lost 0 bases to trimming and J lost 5 bases; unmatched junction nucleotides: 5. The CDR3 DNA is TGCGCCAGCAGCTTGGGGACTAGCGGGATAGAGGAGACCCAGTACTTC. Protein: CASSLGTSGIEETQYF.